This T cell receptor beta chain came from a study of control samples from healthy donors and cancer patients. In its sample, this clone was seen once. Measured with immunoSEQ multiplex PCR; TCRdb has only the in-frame clones, and not every one. The table includes 150,000 to 200,000 clones, approximately 94% detected once. The germline V gene has CDR1 KGHDR and CDR2 SFDVKD. This CDR3 contains 13 residues. V lost 9 bases to trimming and J lost 5 bases; unmatched junction nucleotides: 4. This TCR was recovered from a woman younger than 35 in good health. Input material: blood. The rearrangement joins TRBV24-1 to TRBJ1-5, with 9 bases lining up with TRBD1. The CDR3 region is CATQQGAYQPQHF. CDR3 sequence (DNA): TGTGCCACCCAACAGGGGGCATATCAGCCCCAGCATTTT.